This T cell receptor beta chain was sequenced for a study of CD8+ T cells in alopecia areata. Study information: Patients in the treated group were given tofacitinib by mouth, 5 to 10 mg twice a day. Treatment with tofacitinib (6 to 18 months) was followed by 6 months off drug. Study-level results: A large proportion of expanded lesional clones were detected persisting in scalp and blood during tofacitinib.

Germline CDR1 is SQVTM and CDR2 is ANQGSEA. Germline trimming cut 3 bases from V and 7 bases from J; bases unmatched to any gene: 5. The CDR3 covers 13 residues. A note on this clone: Its antigen is as yet unknown.

As to treatment: oral pan-JAK inhibitor, 5-10 mg twice daily. From alopecia areata patients, lesional scalp punch biopsies and peripheral blood were collected. RNA was extracted and reverse transcribed into cDNA as the sequencing template. The repertoire was sequenced with immunoSEQ multiplex PCR; TCRdb's copy has only in-frame clones and lacks some. The sample includes 170,000 or so clones, roughly 65% seen only once; the top ten take roughly 0.91%. The gene calls are TRBV29-1 and TRBJ2-7, with TRBD1 matching 11 bases. Sample: CD4+ T cells sorted from blood, taken at week 4, from a patient treated with tofacitinib. This TCR was recovered from a human donor with alopecia areata. CDR3: CSVDGQGAQEQYF. DNA of the CDR3: TGCAGCGTTGACGGACAGGGGGCGCAGGAGCAGTACTTC.